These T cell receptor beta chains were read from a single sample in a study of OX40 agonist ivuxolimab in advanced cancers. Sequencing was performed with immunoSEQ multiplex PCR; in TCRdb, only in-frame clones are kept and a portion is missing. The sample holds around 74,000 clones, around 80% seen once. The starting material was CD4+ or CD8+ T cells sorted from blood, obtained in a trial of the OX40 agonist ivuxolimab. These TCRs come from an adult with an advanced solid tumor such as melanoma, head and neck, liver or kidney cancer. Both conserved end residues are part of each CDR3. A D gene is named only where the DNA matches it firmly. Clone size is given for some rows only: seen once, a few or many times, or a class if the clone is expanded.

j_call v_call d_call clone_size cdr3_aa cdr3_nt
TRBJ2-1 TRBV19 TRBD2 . CASSIQRGPYYNEQFF TGTGCCAGTAGTATCCAGCGGGGGCCTTACTACAATGAGCAGTTCTTC
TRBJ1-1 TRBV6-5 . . CASSPSTMNTEAFF TGTGCCAGCAGTCCAAGCACCATGAACACTGAAGCTTTCTTT
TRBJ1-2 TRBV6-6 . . CASSYGGRNYGYTF TGTGCCAGCAGTTACGGGGGAAGGAACTATGGCTACACCTTC
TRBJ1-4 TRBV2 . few CASTPLGQPNEKLFF TGTGCCAGCACCCCTCTAGGCCAACCTAATGAAAAACTGTTTTTT
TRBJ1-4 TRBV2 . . CASSGQANEKLFF TGTGCCAGCAGTGGACAGGCTAATGAAAAACTGTTTTTT
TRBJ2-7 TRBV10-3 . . CAISDLGEQYF TGTGCCATCAGTGATTTGGGGGAGCAGTACTTC
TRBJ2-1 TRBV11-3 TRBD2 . CASSFGRSSGEQFF TGTGCCAGCAGCTTTGGCCGTTCTAGCGGTGAGCAGTTCTTC
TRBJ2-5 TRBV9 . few CASSVSPGETQYF TGTGCCAGCAGCGTATCCCCCGGAGAGACCCAGTACTTC
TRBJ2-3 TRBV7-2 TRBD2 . CASSSAWGGRDTQYF TGTGCCAGCAGCTCCGCCTGGGGAGGGCGGGATACGCAGTATTTT
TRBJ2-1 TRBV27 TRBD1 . CASSLRDRGLYNEQFF TGTGCCAGCAGTTTACGGGACAGGGGGCTTTACAATGAGCAGTTCTTC
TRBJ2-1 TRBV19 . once CASNGGPGLRTYNEQFF TGTGCCAGTAACGGCGGTCCGGGTTTAAGGACCTACAATGAGCAGTTCTTC
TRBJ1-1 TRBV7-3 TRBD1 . CASSPAPWQGARGNTEAFF TGTGCCAGCAGCCCCGCGCCCTGGCAGGGGGCTAGGGGGAACACTGAAGCTTTCTTT
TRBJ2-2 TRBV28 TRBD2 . CASREGSNTGELFF TGTGCCAGCCGGGAGGGCTCGAACACCGGGGAGCTGTTTTTT
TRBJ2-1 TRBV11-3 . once CASSFGLSSYNEQFF TGTGCCAGCAGCTTTGGGCTCTCATCCTACAATGAGCAGTTCTTC
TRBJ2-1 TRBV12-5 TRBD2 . CASGLTSGGTEQFF TGTGCTAGTGGTCTTACTAGCGGGGGGACTGAGCAGTTCTTC
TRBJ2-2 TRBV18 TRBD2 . CASSPPTSGGLTGELFF TGTGCCAGCTCACCACCGACTAGCGGGGGTCTCACCGGGGAGCTGTTTTTT
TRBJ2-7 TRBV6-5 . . CASSPRQAYEQYF TGTGCCAGCAGTCCTAGGCAGGCCTACGAGCAGTACTTC
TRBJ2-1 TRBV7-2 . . CASSSYGGEQFF TGTGCCAGCAGCTCCTATGGCGGTGAGCAGTTCTTC
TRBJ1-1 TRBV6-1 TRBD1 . CASSKGQGLNTEAFF TGTGCCAGCAGCAAAGGACAGGGGCTGAACACTGAAGCTTTCTTT
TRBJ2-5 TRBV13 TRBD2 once CASSLRASGSSQETQYF TGTGCCAGCAGCCTTCGGGCTAGCGGGAGTAGTCAAGAGACCCAGTACTTC
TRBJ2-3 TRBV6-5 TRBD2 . CASRPGTRSTDTQYF TGTGCCAGCAGACCCGGGACTAGGAGCACAGATACGCAGTATTTT
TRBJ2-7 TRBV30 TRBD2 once CAWSVSFTLAGYEQYF TGTGCCTGGAGTGTAAGTTTCACACTAGCGGGCTACGAGCAGTACTTC
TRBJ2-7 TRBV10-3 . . CAIRSGVGSYEQYF TGTGCCATCAGGTCCGGTGTCGGCTCCTACGAGCAGTACTTC
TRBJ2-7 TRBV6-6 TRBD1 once CASSYSGQGAYEQYF TGTGCCAGCAGTTACTCGGGACAGGGGGCATACGAGCAGTACTTC
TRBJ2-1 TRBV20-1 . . CSAGPNEQFF TGCAGTGCTGGACCCAATGAGCAGTTCTTC
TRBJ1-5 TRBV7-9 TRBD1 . CASSPGTGDQPQHF TGTGCCAGCAGCCCCGGGACAGGGGATCAGCCCCAGCATTTT
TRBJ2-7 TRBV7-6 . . CASSLAQGGREQYF TGTGCCAGCAGCTTAGCGCAAGGGGGTCGCGAGCAGTACTTC
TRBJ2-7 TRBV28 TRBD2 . CASSSARLAGDGEQYF TGTGCCAGCAGTTCGGCGAGACTAGCGGGAGATGGCGAGCAGTACTTC
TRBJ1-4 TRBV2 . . CASRWPGGGRTNEKLFF TGTGCCAGCAGATGGCCGGGAGGGGGAAGAACGAATGAAAAACTGTTTTTT
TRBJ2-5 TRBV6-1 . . CASSGGENSRETQYF TGTGCCAGCAGTGGGGGTGAGAATAGTAGGGAGACCCAGTACTTC